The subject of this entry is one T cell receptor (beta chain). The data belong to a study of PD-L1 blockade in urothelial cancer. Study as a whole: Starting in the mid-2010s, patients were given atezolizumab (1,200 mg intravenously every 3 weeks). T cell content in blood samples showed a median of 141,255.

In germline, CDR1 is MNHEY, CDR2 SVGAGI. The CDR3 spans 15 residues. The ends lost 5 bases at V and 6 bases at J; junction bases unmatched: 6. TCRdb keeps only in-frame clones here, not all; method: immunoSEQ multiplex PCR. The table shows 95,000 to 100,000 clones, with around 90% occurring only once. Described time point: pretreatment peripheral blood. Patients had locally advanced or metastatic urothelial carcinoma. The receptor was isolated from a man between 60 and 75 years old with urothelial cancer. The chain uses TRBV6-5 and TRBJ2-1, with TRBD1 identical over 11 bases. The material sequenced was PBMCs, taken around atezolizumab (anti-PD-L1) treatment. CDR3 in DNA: TGTGCCAGCAGTCCCGGACAGGGGGCGATCAATGAGCAGTTCTTC. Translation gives CASSPGQGAINEQFF.